The 12 T cell receptor beta chains below were found in one sample sequenced in a study of CD8 T cells in ankylosing spondylitis. TCRdb used MiXCR to reprocess the 5' RACE reads, holding one entry per CDR3 protein. This sample has 300,000 to 400,000 distinct CDR3 sequences, with roughly 12% found just once. Sequenced input: blood, either unsorted or a sorted T cell fraction (not recorded which). Receptors originate from a female donor with ankylosing spondylitis or in good health (not recorded which).

This clonotype was seen repeatedly, ten times or more. The V and J genes are TRBV5-1 and TRBJ2-1; the match to TRBD2 covers 7 bases. Germline loops: CDR1 SGHRS, CDR2 YFSETQ. The CDR3 is 19 residues long. V lost 3 bases to trimming and J lost 5 bases; unmatched junction nucleotides: 20. As DNA, the CDR3 is TGCGCCAGCAGCTCTAGTCCTAGCGGAGGCTCCCGACCAGACAATGAGCAGTTCTTC. Its protein product is CASSSSPSGGSRPDNEQFF.

The V call is TRBV11-2, the J call TRBJ2-5, with 7 bases identical to TRBD1. The CDR3 extends over 17 amino acids. V lost 5 bases to trimming and J lost 0 bases; unmatched junction nucleotides: 12. In germline, CDR1 is SGHAT, CDR2 FQNNGV. The CDR3: CASSQRRGRGYQETQYF. For the CDR3, the DNA is TGTGCCAGCAGCCAAAGACGAGGCAGGGGGTACCAAGAGACCCAGTACTTC.

Comment on this clonotype: A read error may account for a junction end that differs from germline. The chain has TRBV27 and TRBJ2-2; 9 bases are a match to TRBD2. This CDR3 has 15 amino acids. Per germline, CDR1 MNHEY and CDR2 SMNVEV (reference sequence). The CDR3 nucleotides are TGTGCCAGCGGTTTGACTAGCGGGAACACCGGGGAGCTGTTTTTT. Protein: CASGLTSGNTGELFF.

This clonotype was observed at least ten times. V gene TRBV5-1 combines with J gene TRBJ1-1; D remains unclear. CDR1 and CDR2 (germline): SGHRS, YFSETQ. The CDR3 consists of 12 residues. V lost 4 bases to trimming and J lost 6 bases, with 10 bases between them. CDR3 nucleotide sequence: TGCGCCAGCAGCGAGGGTTGGGCTGAAGCTTTCTTT. Its protein product is CASSEGWAEAFF.

The chain uses TRBV7-9 and TRBJ1-1; D not certain. The CDR3 covers 12 residues. Germline V CDR1 and CDR2: SEHNR, FQNEAQ (reference sequence). Trimming cost V 10 bases and J 5 bases, with 14 bases left between them. This CDR3 reads CAISLGMTEAFF. The CDR3 region has the DNA TGTGCCATATCCCTGGGGATGACTGAAGCTTTCTTT.

In its sample, this clonotype was seen once. The chain uses TRBV5-1 and TRBJ2-1; D is perhaps TRBD1 (6 bases). This CDR3 spans 16 amino acids. V lost 3 bases and J 3 bases, leaving 16 bases between the germline ends. The germline CDR1 and CDR2 sequences are SGHRS and YFSETQ. The CDR3 region has the DNA TGCGCCAGCAGCTGGACGGGCGACAGGATCTACAATGAGCAGTTCTTC. Protein sequence: CASSWTGDRIYNEQFF.

This clonotype has just a few counts. The CDR3 coding sequence is TGTGCCAGCAGCTTTTTTGGGACAGGGGAAACCGGGGAGCTGTTTTTT. Protein product: CASSFFGTGETGELFF. The V and J genes are TRBV5-8 and TRBJ2-2; 10 positions match TRBD1. Germline V lookup: CDR1 SGHTS, CDR2 YDEGEE. The V gene end was trimmed by 2 bases and the J gene end by 5 bases; junction bases not matched to a gene: 6. CDR3 length: 16 residues. The full variable domain, its missing parts supplied by reference TRBV5-8 and TRBJ2-2, is EAGVTQSPTHLIKTRGQQATLRCSPISGHTSVYWYQQALGLGLQFLLWYDEGEERNRGNFPPRFSGRQFPNYSSELNVNALELEDSALYLCASSFFGTGETGELFFGEGSRLTVL.

This clonotype occurred many times. The chain combines TRBV20-1 with TRBJ2-1, with 7 bases aligning to TRBD2. Germline CDR1 reads DFQATT; CDR2 reads SNEGSKA (reference sequence). J lost 9 bases, V lost 4 bases, and 3 bases had no gene match. This CDR3 region has 11 residues. The CDR3, as DNA: TGCAGTGCTACCGGGACTACTGAGCAGTTCTTC. This sequence encodes CSATGTTEQFF.

This clonotype was detected many times. This chain links TRBV6-2 or TRBV6-3 with TRBJ2-1; 7 bases line up with TRBD1. CDR1 and CDR2 from the germline V gene are MNHEY and SVGEGT. The V gene end was trimmed by 6 bases and the J gene end by 6 bases; junction bases not matched to a gene: 14. The CDR3 has 16 residues. The CDR3 is CASSQLYRGRFNEQFF. The CDR3 DNA follows: TGTGCCAGCAGCCAACTTTACAGGGGTCGATTCAATGAGCAGTTCTTC.

This clonotype was seen a handful of times. The chain joins TRBV10-3 to TRBJ1-2; D unresolved. V shed 0 bases and J shed 8 bases, with 7 bases lying between them. Looked up from germline, CDR1 is ENHRY and CDR2 is SYGVKD. The CDR3 runs to 12 residues. This CDR3 is CAISESAKGYTF. In DNA, the CDR3 is TGTGCCATCAGTGAGTCTGCCAAAGGCTACACCTTC.

The table lists this clonotype with many counts. The CDR3, as DNA: TGCAGTGCTAGAGAGGGATTTCAATACGAGCAGTACTTC. It yields the protein CSAREGFQYEQYF. The rearrangement uses TRBV20-1 and TRBJ2-7; D uncertain. Germline CDR1 DFQATT, CDR2 SNEGSKA (reference sequence). This CDR3 spans 13 amino acids. V was clipped by 0 bases and J by 4 bases, with 10 bases between them.

This clonotype has at least ten counts. In DNA form, the CDR3 reads TGCGCCAGCAGCTTGGACAAGAGCTCCTACGAGCAGTACTTC. Translation gives CASSLDKSSYEQYF. The rearrangement joins TRBV5-1 to TRBJ2-7; D is uncertain. Germline CDR1 is SGHRS and CDR2 is YFSETQ. This CDR3 contains 14 residues. V lost 0 bases and J lost 0, with 7 bases in between.